The clone carrying this TCR beta chain was observed a single time. The germline V and J ends were trimmed by 6 bases and 3 bases, with 12 bases remaining between them. The germline gives CDR1 MNHEY, CDR2 SVGAGI. The CDR3 sequence is 15 residues long. The data derive from a study of blood T cell repertoires in COVID-19. As for the study in general: COVID-19 samples from acute and convalescent phases originated in the United States, Italy and Spain. The analysed material was cDNA or gDNA that came from T cells, B-cell-depleted T cells, or PBMCs.

Libraries were prepared by immunoSEQ multiplex PCR; TCRdb keeps only in-frame clonotypes and omits some of them. The table records about 220,000 clones, roughly 84% of them present only once. The sequence was collected from a man in his forties or fifties who had recovered from COVID-19. This chain uses TRBV6-5 with TRBJ1-6; weak D call: TRBD1 (5 bases). Sequences were obtained from peripheral blood. CDR3 bases: TGTGCCAGCAGACTCTCAGGGCTCTATAATTCACCCCTCCACTTT. Its translation is CASRLSGLYNSPLHF.